The subject of this entry is one T cell receptor (beta chain). Its antigen is unknown. The ends were cut back, 5 bases at V and 0 bases at J, with 11 bases in the middle. This CDR3 is built from 15 residues. CDR1 MNHEY and CDR2 SVGAGI come from the germline V gene. The record originates from a study of long-term antiretroviral therapy in people with HIV. Study conclusions and caveats: Dominance of pre-ART expanded clones persisted, fluctuating and often declining after ART. All blood samples came from the years 2004 to 2017, possibly under older ART regimens.

Running of the v3.0 immunoSEQ assay took place at survey level. This table comes from immunoSEQ multiplex PCR, and its TCRdb copy is limited to in-frame clones, with some not included. The repertoire has roughly 37,000 clones, 80% of them found once; the top ten carry roughly 5.8%. The material was unsorted PBMCs, obtained 3.4 years after starting antiretroviral therapy. The source is a man aged 25 to 40 with HIV. The V and J genes are TRBV6-5 and TRBJ1-3; D is unresolved. The CDR3 sequence is CASSLSGASGNTIYF. CDR3 nucleotide sequence: TGTGCCAGCAGTCTATCAGGTGCCTCTGGAAACACCATATATTTT.